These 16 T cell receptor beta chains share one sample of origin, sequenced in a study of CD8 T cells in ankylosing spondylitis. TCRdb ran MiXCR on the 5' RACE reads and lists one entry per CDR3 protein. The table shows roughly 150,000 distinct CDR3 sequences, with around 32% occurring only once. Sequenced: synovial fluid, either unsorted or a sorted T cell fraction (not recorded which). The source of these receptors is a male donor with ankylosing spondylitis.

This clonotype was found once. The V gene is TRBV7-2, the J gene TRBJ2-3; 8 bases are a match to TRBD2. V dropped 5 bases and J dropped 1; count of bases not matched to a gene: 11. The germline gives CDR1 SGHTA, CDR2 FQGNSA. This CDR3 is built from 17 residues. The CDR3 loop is CASSPSLLAGRTDTQYF. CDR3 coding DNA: TGTGCCAGCAGCCCGTCCCTTTTAGCGGGGCGCACAGATACGCAGTATTTT.

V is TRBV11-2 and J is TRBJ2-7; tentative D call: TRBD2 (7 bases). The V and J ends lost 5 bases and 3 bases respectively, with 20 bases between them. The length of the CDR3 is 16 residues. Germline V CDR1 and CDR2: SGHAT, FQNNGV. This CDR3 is CASSPRGGGGIYEQYF. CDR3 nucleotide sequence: TGTGCCAGCAGCCCACGAGGGGGAGGGGGAATCTACGAGCAGTACTTC.

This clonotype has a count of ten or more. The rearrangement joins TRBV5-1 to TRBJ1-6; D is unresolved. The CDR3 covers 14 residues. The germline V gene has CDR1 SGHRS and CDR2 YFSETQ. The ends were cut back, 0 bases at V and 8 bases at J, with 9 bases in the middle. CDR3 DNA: TGCGCCAGCAGCTTGGAAAAGAGGGATTCACCCCTCCACTTT. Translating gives CASSLEKRDSPLHF.

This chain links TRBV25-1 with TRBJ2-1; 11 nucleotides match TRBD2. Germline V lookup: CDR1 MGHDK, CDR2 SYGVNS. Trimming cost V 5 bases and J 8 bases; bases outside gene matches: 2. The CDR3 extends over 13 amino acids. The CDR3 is CASSLAGGHEQFF. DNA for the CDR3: TGTGCCAGCAGTCTAGCGGGAGGCCATGAGCAGTTCTTC.

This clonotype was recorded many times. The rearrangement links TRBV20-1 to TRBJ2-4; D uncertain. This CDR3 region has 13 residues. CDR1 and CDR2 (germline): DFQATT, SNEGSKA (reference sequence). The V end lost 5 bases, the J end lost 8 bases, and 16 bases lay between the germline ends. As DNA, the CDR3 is TGCAGTGCTTCAGACACGGTCGAGGACATTCAGTACTTC. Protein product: CSASDTVEDIQYF.

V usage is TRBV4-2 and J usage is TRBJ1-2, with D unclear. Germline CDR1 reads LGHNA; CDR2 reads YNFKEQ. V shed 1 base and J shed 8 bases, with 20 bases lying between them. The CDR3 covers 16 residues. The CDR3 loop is CASSQVATLAKGGYTF. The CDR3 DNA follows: TGTGCCAGCAGCCAAGTTGCGACTCTTGCGAAAGGGGGCTACACCTTC.

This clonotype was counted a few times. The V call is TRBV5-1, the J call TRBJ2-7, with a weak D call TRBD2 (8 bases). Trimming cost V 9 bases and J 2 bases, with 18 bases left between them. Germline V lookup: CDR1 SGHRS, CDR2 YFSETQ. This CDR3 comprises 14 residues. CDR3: CATPGGTETYEQYF. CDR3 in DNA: TGCGCCACCCCGGGGGGGACAGAGACCTACGAGCAGTACTTC.

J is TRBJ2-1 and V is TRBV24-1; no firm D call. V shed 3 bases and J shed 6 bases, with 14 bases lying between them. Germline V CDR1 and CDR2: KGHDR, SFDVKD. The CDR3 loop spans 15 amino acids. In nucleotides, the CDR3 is TGTGCCACCAGTGATCCCCGACAATCCACCAATGAGCAGTTCTTC. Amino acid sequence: CATSDPRQSTNEQFF.

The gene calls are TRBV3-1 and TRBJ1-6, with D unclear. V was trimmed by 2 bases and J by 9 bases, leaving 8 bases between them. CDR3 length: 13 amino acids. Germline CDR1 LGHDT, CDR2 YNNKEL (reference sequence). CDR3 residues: CASSQTLGSPLHF. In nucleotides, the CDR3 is TGTGCCAGCAGCCAAACCCTGGGTTCACCCCTCCACTTT.

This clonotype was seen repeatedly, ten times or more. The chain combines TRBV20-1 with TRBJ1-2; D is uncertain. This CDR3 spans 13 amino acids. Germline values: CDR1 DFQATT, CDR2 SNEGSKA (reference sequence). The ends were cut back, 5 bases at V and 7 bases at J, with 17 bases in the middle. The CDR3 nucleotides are TGCAGTGCTTCCCTCGTCGGGTATCGTGGCTACACCTTC. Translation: CSASLVGYRGYTF.

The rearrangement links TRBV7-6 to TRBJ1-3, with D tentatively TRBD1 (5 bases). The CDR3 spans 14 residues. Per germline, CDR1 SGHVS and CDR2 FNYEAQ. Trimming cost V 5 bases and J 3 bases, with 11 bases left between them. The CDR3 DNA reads TGTGCCAGCAGCCCCGACAGTCTTGGAAACACCATATATTTT. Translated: CASSPDSLGNTIYF.

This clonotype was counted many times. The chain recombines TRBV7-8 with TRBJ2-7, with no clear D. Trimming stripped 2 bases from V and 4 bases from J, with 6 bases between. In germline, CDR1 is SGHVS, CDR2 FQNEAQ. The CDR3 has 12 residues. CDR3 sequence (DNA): TGTGCCAGCAGCTTACGCGAATACGAGCAGTACTTC. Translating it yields CASSLREYEQYF. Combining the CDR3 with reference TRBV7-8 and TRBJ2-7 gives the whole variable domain GAGVSQSPRYKVAKRGQDVALRCDPISGHVSLFWYQQALGQGPEFLTYFQNEAQLDKSGLPSDRFFAERPEGSVSTLKIQRTQQEDSAVYLCASSLREYEQYFGPGTRLTVT.

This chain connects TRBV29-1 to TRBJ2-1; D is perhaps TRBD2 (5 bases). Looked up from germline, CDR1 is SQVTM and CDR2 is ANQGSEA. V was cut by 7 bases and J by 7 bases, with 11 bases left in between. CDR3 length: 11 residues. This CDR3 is CSGTRGNEQFF. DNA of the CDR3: TGCAGCGGAACTAGAGGTAATGAGCAGTTCTTC.

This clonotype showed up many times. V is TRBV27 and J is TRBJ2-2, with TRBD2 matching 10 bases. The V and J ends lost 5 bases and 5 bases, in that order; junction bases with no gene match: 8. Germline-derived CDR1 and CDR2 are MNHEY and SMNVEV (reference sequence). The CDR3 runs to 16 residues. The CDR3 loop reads CASSTRTSGGTGELFF. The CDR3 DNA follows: TGTGCCAGCAGTACACGGACTAGCGGAGGAACCGGGGAGCTGTTTTTT.

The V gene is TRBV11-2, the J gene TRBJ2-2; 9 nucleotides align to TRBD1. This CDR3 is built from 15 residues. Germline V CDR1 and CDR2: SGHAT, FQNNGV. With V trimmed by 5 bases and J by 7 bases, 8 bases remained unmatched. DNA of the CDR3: TGTGCCAGCAGCGCCTACAGGGGGCAGGTCGGGGAGCTGTTTTTT. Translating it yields CASSAYRGQVGELFF.

The CDR3 here is CASSNRNRDTGELFF. The CDR3 DNA follows: TGTGCCAGCAGCAACCGGAACAGAGACACCGGGGAGCTGTTTTTT. The genes are TRBV7-8 and TRBJ2-2; D ambiguous. CDR3 size: 15 residues. V lost 5 bases to trimming and J lost 3 bases, with 13 bases between them. Germline CDR1 is SGHVS and CDR2 is FQNEAQ.